This TCR beta chain was sequenced in a study of shared clonotypes between healthy human individuals. Sequencing was performed with immunoSEQ multiplex PCR; in TCRdb, only in-frame clones are kept and a portion is missing. The repertoire holds hundreds of thousands of clones, around 86% seen once, with 16% in the top ten. From germline, CDR1 is MDHEN and CDR2 SYDVKM. The CDR3 totals 16 residues. Germline trimming cut 2 bases from V and 6 bases from J; bases unmatched to any gene: 5. Adults of Caucasian background living in Nashville, Tennessee made up all donors. This receptor was obtained from a man younger than 30 in good health. The V call is TRBV28, the J call TRBJ1-6, with TRBD1 identical over 9 bases. Sequenced: memory CD8+ T cells sorted from blood. Described subset: CD45RO+ cells pooled with CCR7-negative TemRA cells. Here the CDR3 reads CASSLIRGQGNSPLHF. The CDR3 nucleotides read TGTGCCAGCAGTTTAATAAGGGGACAGGGTAATTCACCCCTCCACTTT.